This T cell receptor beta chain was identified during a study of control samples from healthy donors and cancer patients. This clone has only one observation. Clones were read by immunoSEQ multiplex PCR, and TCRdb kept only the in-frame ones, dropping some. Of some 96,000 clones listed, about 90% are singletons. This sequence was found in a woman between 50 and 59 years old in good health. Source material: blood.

Here the CDR3 reads CASSLLAGDTQYF. DNA for the CDR3: TGTGCCAGCAGCCTACTAGCGGGAGATACGCAGTATTTT. The chain links TRBV6-2 or TRBV6-3 to TRBJ2-3; TRBD2 matches 9 bases. The CDR3 totals 13 residues. J was trimmed by 5 bases and V by 6 bases; bases with no gene match: 3. Germline V lookup: CDR1 MNHEY, CDR2 SVGEGT.